These T cell receptor beta chains were read from a single sample in a study of T-cell reconstitution after alpha-beta-depleted transplantation in children. In TCRdb, the PCR reads were re-called with MiXCR into one record per CDR3 protein. The sample yields around 500,000 distinct CDR3 sequences, more than 20% seen once. The sequences come from PBMCs, mostly from graft donor cells, collected 360 days after TCRalphabeta/CD19-depleted stem cell transplant. Source of these receptors: a boy under two years old who had a stem cell transplant for acute myeloid leukemia, so the T cells may come from the graft donor. CDR3s include the opening cysteine and the closing phenylalanine or tryptophan. A D gene is named only where the DNA matches it firmly. Clone sizes are given selectively: once, few, many, or a class where the clone is expanded.

TRBV12-3/TRBV12-4	TRBJ2-1	19	few	TRBD2	CASSLGTTWSGGDNYEQFF	TGTGCCAGCAGTTTAGGGACTACTTGGAGCGGGGGCGATAACTATGAGCAGTTCTTC
TRBV20-1	TRBJ2-7	13	many	NA	CSAPATAPYEQYF	TGCAGTGCTCCCGCAACGGCCCCCTACGAGCAGTACTTC
TRBV20-1	TRBJ2-2	17	many	NA	CSASGAAKASNTGELFF	TGCAGTGCTAGTGGAGCCGCGAAAGCCTCGAACACCGGGGAGCTGTTTTTT
TRBV5-6	TRBJ2-3	15	few	NA	CASSLPGASTDTQYF	TGTGCCAGCAGCTTGCCAGGGGCTAGCACAGATACGCAGTATTTT
TRBV20-1	TRBJ2-2	14	few	NA	CSARPLTGQGELFF	TGCAGTGCTAGACCTCTGACGGGACAAGGGGAGCTGTTTTTT
TRBV12-3/TRBV12-4	TRBJ2-3	16	few	TRBD2	CASILSGTSAGDTQYF	TGTGCCAGCATCCTTTCGGGGACTAGCGCGGGAGATACGCAGTATTTT
TRBV19	TRBJ2-1	17	many	TRBD2	CASSNPRTSGGEGEQFF	TGTGCCAGTAGTAACCCCCGGACTAGCGGGGGGGAGGGTGAGCAGTTCTTC
TRBV12-3/TRBV12-4	TRBJ1-2	16	many	NA	CASTLRGGLANYGYTF	TGTGCCAGCACCCTGAGAGGGGGTCTGGCTAACTATGGCTACACCTTC
TRBV9	TRBJ2-3	15	NA	NA	CASKGNSSSTDTQYF	TGTGCCAGCAAAGGGAACTCTTCTAGCACAGATACGCAGTATTTT
TRBV4-3	TRBJ2-7	16	many	TRBD1	CASSQDRWTGANEQYF	TGCGCCAGCAGCCAAGATCGCTGGACAGGGGCCAACGAGCAGTACTTC
TRBV7-6	TRBJ2-2	15	NA	NA	CASSFFGGNTGELFF	TGTGCCAGCAGCTTTTTTGGGGGTAACACCGGGGAGCTGTTTTTT
TRBV7-9	TRBJ2-1	17	NA	NA	CASSLGPPGQTGNEQFF	TGTGCCAGCAGCTTAGGGCCTCCGGGTCAAACGGGGAATGAGCAGTTCTTC
TRBV4-3	TRBJ2-7	15	many	NA	CASSRERETAYEQYF	TGCGCCAGCAGCCGAGAAAGGGAAACCGCCTACGAGCAGTACTTC
TRBV10-2	TRBJ2-5	17	NA	NA	CASSETVFSTEGETQYF	TGCGCCAGCAGTGAGACGGTATTTTCGACCGAGGGAGAGACCCAGTACTTC
TRBV9	TRBJ2-3	12	NA	NA	CASSVTEDTQYF	TGTGCCAGCAGCGTGACAGAAGATACGCAGTATTTT
TRBV27	TRBJ2-1	16	NA	TRBD2	CASSLSSIIAGGEQFF	TGTGCCAGCAGTTTATCCAGTATAATAGCGGGGGGGGAGCAGTTCTTC
TRBV6-1	TRBJ2-7	13	NA	TRBD1	CASGGQGAWMQYF	TGTGCCAGCGGGGGACAGGGGGCCTGGATGCAGTACTTC
TRBV12-3/TRBV12-4	TRBJ1-1	13	NA	TRBD1	CASSLSSTGEAFF	TGTGCCAGCAGTTTAAGCTCGACAGGGGAAGCTTTCTTT
TRBV12-3/TRBV12-4	TRBJ2-3	15	many	NA	CASSLQQGGADTQYF	TGTGCCAGCAGTTTACAACAGGGAGGCGCAGATACGCAGTATTTT
TRBV9	TRBJ1-1	13	few	NA	CASSVEGGAVAFF	TGTGCCAGCAGCGTAGAGGGGGGCGCGGTAGCTTTCTTT
TRBV4-3	TRBJ1-2	20	NA	TRBD1	CASSQDLDDAWTGANYGYTF	TGCGCCAGCAGCCAAGATCTCGATGATGCTTGGACAGGAGCTAACTATGGCTACACCTTC
TRBV29-1	TRBJ1-1	12	many	NA	CSVDPGGSKAFF	TGCAGCGTGGACCCGGGAGGTTCTAAAGCTTTCTTT
TRBV14	TRBJ1-2	12	NA	NA	CASSRFNYGYTF	TGTGCCAGCAGCCGTTTTAACTATGGCTACACCTTC
TRBV25-1	TRBJ1-1	11	many	NA	CASSGGTEAFF	TGTGCCAGCAGTGGAGGGACTGAAGCTTTCTTT
TRBV12-3/TRBV12-4	TRBJ2-5	14	NA	NA	CASSFDRAAETQYF	TGTGCCAGCAGTTTCGACAGAGCCGCGGAGACCCAGTACTTC
TRBV20-1	TRBJ1-5	16	few	NA	CSASALPGLSNQPQHF	TGCAGTGCTTCGGCACTTCCCGGACTGAGCAATCAGCCCCAGCATTTT
TRBV27	TRBJ1-5	17	NA	NA	CASSPFGRPHSNQPQHF	TGTGCCAGCAGTCCCTTTGGGCGGCCACATAGCAATCAGCCCCAGCATTTT
TRBV15	TRBJ1-5	13	many	NA	CATSKWSDQPQHF	TGTGCCACCAGCAAATGGAGCGACCAGCCCCAGCATTTT
TRBV7-2	TRBJ2-3	13	NA	NA	CATTLTPTDTQYF	TGTGCCACCACCCTAACACCCACAGATACGCAGTATTTT
TRBV4-3	TRBJ2-2	16	NA	NA	CASSQDPSTNTGELFF	TGCGCCAGCAGCCAAGACCCTAGCACCAACACCGGGGAGCTGTTTTTT
TRBV20-1	TRBJ1-5	13	NA	NA	CSARFYSNQPQHF	TGCAGTGCTAGATTTTATAGCAATCAGCCCCAGCATTTT
TRBV18	TRBJ1-2	14	many	TRBD1	CASSPSTGRYGYTF	TGTGCCAGCTCACCCTCGACAGGGAGGTATGGCTACACCTTC
TRBV12-3/TRBV12-4	TRBJ2-6	14	few	NA	CAILGRSGANVLTF	TGTGCCATCCTGGGCCGTTCTGGGGCCAACGTCCTGACTTTC
TRBV7-6	TRBJ2-1	15	NA	NA	CASSLEGGPSNEQFF	TGTGCCAGCAGCTTAGAAGGAGGCCCTTCCAATGAGCAGTTCTTC
TRBV7-2	TRBJ2-4	16	NA	NA	CASSARSTIAKNIQYF	TGTGCCAGCAGCGCTCGTAGCACGATAGCCAAAAACATTCAGTACTTC
TRBV15	TRBJ1-5	16	many	NA	CATDRWGEVGNQPQHF	TGTGCCACCGACAGGTGGGGGGAGGTGGGCAATCAGCCCCAGCATTTT